The 8 T cell receptor beta chains given below trace back to one sample, sequenced in a study of blood T cell repertoires in COVID-19. Measured with immunoSEQ multiplex PCR; TCRdb has only the in-frame clones, and not every one. The sample has about 120,000 clones, around 87% seen once. The sample was peripheral blood. The source is a woman aged 60 to 75 with COVID-19, enrolled during active disease.

The DNA for the CDR3 is TGCGCCAGCAGCCAGGACAGGGATGGAACGCAGTATTTT. Protein sequence: CASSQDRDGTQYF. This chain joins TRBV5-1 and TRBJ2-3; 8 positions match TRBD1. Germline CDR1 and CDR2: SGHRS and YFSETQ. The CDR3 covers 13 residues. Trimming cost V 4 bases and J 9 bases; bases outside gene matches: 7.

The V call is TRBV4-3, the J call TRBJ2-4, with TRBD1 as a possible D gene (6 bases). CDR1 is LGHNA and CDR2 is YSLEER in the germline V gene. This CDR3 region has 15 residues. V shed 0 bases and J shed 4 bases, with 10 bases lying between them. The CDR3 nucleotides read TGCGCCAGCAGCCAAGATAGGGACAAAAAAAACATTCAGTACTTC. This translates into CASSQDRDKKNIQYF.

The chain's CDR3 is CASTLRTSGWNEQFF. The CDR3 DNA reads as TGTGCCAGTACCTTGAGGACTAGCGGATGGAATGAGCAGTTCTTC. V and J are TRBV19 and TRBJ2-1, with 10 positions matching TRBD2. Germline CDR1 is LNHDA and CDR2 is SQIVND (reference sequence). V trimming: 7 bases; J trimming: 7 bases; junction bases outside the gene matches: 10. This CDR3 has 15 residues.

The chain is built from TRBV9 and TRBJ1-1; D is unclear. CDR3 length equals 16 residues. V lost 4 bases, J lost 0 bases, and 16 bases lay in between. Germline-derived CDR1 and CDR2 are SGDLS and YYNGEE. This CDR3 is CASSPNLEQLNTEAFF. CDR3 DNA: TGTGCCAGCAGCCCTAACCTCGAACAGTTGAACACTGAAGCTTTCTTT.

The J gene is TRBJ2-5, the V gene TRBV6-1; 9 bases are shared with TRBD2. J was trimmed by 5 bases and V by 1 base; bases with no gene match: 5. The V gene's germline CDR1 is MNHNS and CDR2 SASEGT. CDR3 size: 15 residues. DNA of the CDR3: TGTGCCAGCAGTGAAGGGGCGGGGGGGCCGGAGACCCAGTACTTC. This codes for CASSEGAGGPETQYF.

The rearrangement uses TRBV19 and TRBJ2-3; D may be TRBD2 (5 bases). Deletions cut 8 bases from V and 3 bases from J, with 21 bases between. Germline V gene lookup returns CDR1 LNHDA and CDR2 SQIVND (reference sequence). This CDR3 region has 16 residues. CDR3 protein: CASSTVRGSRTDTQYF. The CDR3 DNA reads as TGTGCCAGTTCGACCGTTCGGGGTTCTCGAACAGATACGCAGTATTTT.

This sequence joins TRBV19 and TRBJ1-5, with TRBD1 identical over 7 bases. The junction had 2 bases not matched to a gene; V was cut back by 6 bases and J by 3 bases. CDR3 length: 13 residues. Germline-derived CDR1 and CDR2 are LNHDA and SQIVND (reference sequence). CDR3 residues: CASRQGFNQPQHF. CDR3 DNA: TGTGCCAGTAGACAGGGGTTCAATCAGCCCCAGCATTTT.

The chain combines TRBV5-6 with TRBJ2-2, with TRBD1 matching over 9 bases. Per germline, CDR1 SGHDT and CDR2 YYEEEE. With 1 base clipped from V and 5 bases from J, the junction kept 3 bases outside the gene matches. This CDR3 contains 15 residues. The CDR3 sequence is CASSLPTGGTGELFF. As DNA, the CDR3 is TGTGCCAGCAGCTTGCCGACAGGGGGTACCGGGGAGCTGTTTTTT.